These T cell receptor beta chains were read from a single sample in a study of cytomegalovirus exposure and HLA in healthy donors. TCRdb keeps only in-frame clones here, not all; method: immunoSEQ multiplex PCR. This table holds about 180,000 clones, 82% found once. The specimen was PBMCs. These receptors originate from a man in his forties in good health and CMV-seronegative. CDR3s include the opening cysteine and the closing phenylalanine or tryptophan. The D gene is left open where the match is weak. Part of the rows lack a size; the others show once, few, many or a class for expanded clones.

TRBJ2-2,TRBV10-3,NA,TRBD2,TGTGCCATCAGTGAGTTGGGAGGGGCAGAGGACACCGGGGAGCTGTTTTTT,CAISELGGAEDTGELFF
TRBJ2-3,TRBV30,NA,NA,TGTGCCTGGAGAGCCCGTGATACGCAGTATTTT,CAWRARDTQYF
TRBJ1-1,TRBV7-2,NA,NA,TGTGCCAGCAGCTCTCCAGGGTCTCCCTCGAACACTGAAGCTTTCTTT,CASSSPGSPSNTEAFF
TRBJ1-2,TRBV4-3,NA,NA,TGCGCCAGCAGCCAAGATCTGGGGCTCACTAACTATGGCTACACCTTC,CASSQDLGLTNYGYTF
TRBJ1-2,TRBV19,NA,NA,TGTGCCAGTAGTATTTTCGCCCGGGTTGGCTACACCTTC,CASSIFARVGYTF
TRBJ1-4,TRBV5-4,few,NA,TGTGCGTGGCGGGAGGGACGGTCTGAAAAACTGTTTTTT,CAWREGRSEKLFF
TRBJ2-1,TRBV11-3,few,NA,TGTGCCAGCAGCCCTAATCCGGGGGACAGCGAGCAGTTCTTC,CASSPNPGDSEQFF
TRBJ2-7,TRBV7-8,NA,TRBD1,TGTGCCAGCAGCCTCAGGGACAGCGCCTACGAGCAGTACTTC,CASSLRDSAYEQYF
TRBJ2-7,TRBV6-6,NA,TRBD2,TGTGCCAGCAAGGTGAGCGGGAGTCCCCACGAGCAGTACTTC,CASKVSGSPHEQYF
TRBJ1-5,TRBV28,NA,NA,TGTGCCAGCACCAAGGGGGGGGCTGGACAGCCCCAGCATTTT,CASTKGGAGQPQHF
TRBJ2-1,TRBV2,NA,TRBD2,TGTGCCGGCCGGGGGGTCGCTGAGCAGTTCTTC,CAGRGVAEQFF
TRBJ2-6,TRBV28,NA,NA,TGTGCCAGCAATCTGCGCTCTGGGGCCAACGTCCTGACTTTC,CASNLRSGANVLTF
TRBJ1-4,TRBV7-2,NA,NA,TGTGCCAGCAGCTTAGTGGCGGGGACGGGTGAAGAACTGTTTTTT,CASSLVAGTGEELFF
TRBJ1-2,TRBV7-2,NA,NA,TGTGCCAGCAGCCCACAGACTAACTATGGCTACACCTTC,CASSPQTNYGYTF
TRBJ1-1,TRBV6-5,few,NA,TGTGCCAGCAGTTACTTAGGGGTCGAGACTGAAGCTTTCTTT,CASSYLGVETEAFF
TRBJ2-3,TRBV5-1,NA,TRBD2,TGCGCCAGCACCTACCACCCGGGACTAGCGGGGGTAGACACGCAGTATTTT,CASTYHPGLAGVDTQYF
TRBJ1-1,TRBV7-6,NA,NA,TGTGCCAGCAGCTTAGCGGCACAGGGGAACACTGAAGCTTTCTTT,CASSLAAQGNTEAFF
TRBJ2-3,TRBV5-6,NA,NA,TGTGCCAGCAGCTTGGGGGCTAGCACAGATACGCAGTATTTT,CASSLGASTDTQYF
TRBJ1-4,TRBV7-2,NA,NA,TGTGCCAGCAGCTTAGCTCGAGTAACTAATGAAAAACTGTTTTTT,CASSLARVTNEKLFF
TRBJ2-2,TRBV7-3,NA,NA,TGTGCCAGCAGCTTAACTAAAACCGGGGAGCTGTTTTTT,CASSLTKTGELFF
TRBJ2-1,TRBV6-5,NA,NA,TGTGCCAGCGGACGTCGGGGGGAGCAGTTCTTC,CASGRRGEQFF
TRBJ2-7,TRBV29-1,NA,NA,TGCAGCGTTGTAGGGGGTCCCTACGAGCAGTACTTC,CSVVGGPYEQYF
TRBJ2-7,TRBV5-6,NA,TRBD1,TGTGCCAGCAGCTTCGCCCAGGGGGCGCTCCCCTACGAGCAGTACTTC,CASSFAQGALPYEQYF
TRBJ2-7,TRBV15,NA,NA,TGTGCCACCAGCGCGTTACGACAGTCAATCTACGAGCAGTACTTC,CATSALRQSIYEQYF
TRBJ2-7,TRBV5-5,few,TRBD1,TGTGCCAGCAGCCGGGGACAGGGAGTCAGTAGCGAGCAGTACTTC,CASSRGQGVSSEQYF
TRBJ2-3,TRBV5-1,NA,TRBD2,TGCGCCAGCAGCTTGGATCCGACTAGCGGGGTCTTAACAGATACGCAGTATTTT,CASSLDPTSGVLTDTQYF
TRBJ2-5,TRBV7-8,NA,TRBD2,TGTGCCAGCAGCTTAGAACGAGGGACTAGCCAAGAGACCCAGTACTTC,CASSLERGTSQETQYF
TRBJ2-1,TRBV7-3,NA,NA,TGTGCCAGCAGCTTAGAGCTAGCAGGCTCCTACAATGAGCAGTTCTTC,CASSLELAGSYNEQFF
TRBJ1-5,TRBV2,NA,NA,TGTGCCAGCAGCTGGAGACAGGACAGCAATCAGCCCCAGCATTTT,CASSWRQDSNQPQHF
TRBJ2-3,TRBV15,few,NA,TGTGCCACCAGCATATCTAATCGGGAGACAGATACGCAGTATTTT,CATSISNRETDTQYF
TRBJ2-7,TRBV7-3,few,TRBD1,TGTGCCAGCAGCTCTGGAAGACAGGGAAACTACGAGCAGTACTTC,CASSSGRQGNYEQYF
TRBJ2-3,TRBV28,NA,TRBD2,TGTGCCAGCAGTTCCGGGACTAGCAGAGATACGCAGTATTTT,CASSSGTSRDTQYF
TRBJ2-3,TRBV5-1,NA,TRBD2,TGCGCCAGCAGCTTGGTCCCTAGCGGGAGAAGTGCAGATACGCAGTATTTT,CASSLVPSGRSADTQYF
TRBJ1-2,TRBV4-1,NA,NA,TGCGCCAGCAGCCAAGTAGGAGTTAGGGGCTATGGCTACACCTTC,CASSQVGVRGYGYTF
TRBJ2-7,TRBV11-2,NA,NA,TGTGCCAGCAGCTTACGGAGGGGCTACGAGCAGTACTTC,CASSLRRGYEQYF
TRBJ1-3,TRBV30,few,NA,TGTGCCTCCACAGCGACAGGACTGGCTGGAAACACCATATATTTT,CASTATGLAGNTIYF
TRBJ2-1,TRBV2,once,TRBD2,TGTGCCAGCAGTGACCCGGGGGGGAATAGTGAGCAGTTCTTC,CASSDPGGNSEQFF